This TCR beta chain was captured in a study of T-cell reconstitution after alpha-beta-depleted transplantation in children. Researchers prepared the TCRbeta library using unique molecular identifiers, the study reports. TCRdb re-called the PCR reads through MiXCR, storing one row per CDR3 protein. The sample lists 500,000 to 750,000 distinct CDR3 sequences, 10% to 15% occurring once. This clonotype was detected a few times. V lost 5 bases, J lost 0 bases, and 11 bases stayed unmatched. The V gene's germline CDR1 is DFQATT and CDR2 SNEGSKA (reference sequence). This CDR3 region has 17 residues. The TCR comes from a male patient younger than 18 who had a stem cell transplant for acute myeloid leukemia, so the T cells may come from the graft donor. The source material was PBMCs, mostly from graft donor cells, sampled 360 days after TCRalphabeta/CD19-depleted stem cell transplant. This chain connects TRBV20-1 to TRBJ2-3; the match to TRBD2 covers 10 bases. CDR3 DNA: TGCAGTGCTGAAGCCGGGGCTAGCGGGAGAAGCACAGATACGCAGTATTTT. Amino acid sequence: CSAEAGASGRSTDTQYF.